This T cell receptor beta chain was profiled in a study of CD8+CD57+ T cells in acquired aplastic anemia. Study summary: Sorted CD4+ and CD8+ cells yielded around 3.3 ug of DNA on average.

Study-level findings and limits: Significant differences in CD8+ Simpson's diversity were not observed between patients and controls. Sharing between patients and controls was observed for about 27 CD8+ CDR3 sequences.

This clonotype came up many times. Its target is unknown. With V trimmed by 5 bases and J by 6 bases, 4 bases remained unmatched. Germline V gene data show CDR1 as GTSNPN and CDR2 as SVGIG (reference sequence). The CDR3 covers 12 residues. According to the study, genomic DNA was the template for TCR beta VDJ and CDR3 profiling. TCRdb re-called the reads through MiXCR, storing one row per CDR3 protein. The table includes more than 150,000 distinct CDR3 sequences, 50% to 75% detected once. Specimen: sorted CD4+, CD8+, or CD8+CD57+ T cells (not recorded which) from PBMCs. V usage is TRBV30 and J usage is TRBJ2-1; TRBD2 agrees at 7 bases. This TCR came from a human donor with severe aplastic anemia or a healthy control (not recorded which). The CDR3 coding sequence is TGTGCCTGGGGCGGGGGTCCCAATGAGCAGTTCTTC. Its translation: CAWGGGPNEQFF. The variable domain in full, completed from reference TRBV30 and TRBJ2-1, reads SQTIHQWPATLVQPVGSPLSLECTVEGTSNPNLYWYRQAAGRGLQLLFYSVGIGQISSEVPQNLSASRPQDRQFILSSKKLLLSDSGFYLCAWGGGPNEQFFGPGTRLTVL.